Listed below are T cell receptor beta chains from one sample, sequenced in a study of blood T cell repertoires in COVID-19. The method was immunoSEQ multiplex PCR; TCRdb's version includes in-frame clones alone and lacks a portion of them. The sample consists of approximately 160,000 clones, roughly four fifths of them appearing once. Sequences were obtained from peripheral blood. These receptors all come from a man in his sixties with active or convalescent COVID-19. CDR3s include the opening cysteine and the closing phenylalanine or tryptophan. The D gene is left open where the match is weak. Only part of the rows carry a size: once, few, many, or a class if the clone is expanded.

v_gene	abundance	d_gene	j_gene	len	CDR3nt	CDR3aa
TRBV6-4	-	-	TRBJ1-1	14	TGTGCCAGCAGTGAGCAGGGATTGAGCACTGAAGCTTTCTTT	CASSEQGLSTEAFF
TRBV6-1	-	TRBD2	TRBJ2-1	17	TGTGCCAGCAGTGAAGGGTCAAGCGGGAGTATCTACAATGAGCAGTTCTTC	CASSEGSSGSIYNEQFF
TRBV5-1	-	TRBD2	TRBJ2-4	17	TGCGCCAGCAGCTGGGGGGGGACCCCTGGATCCAAAAACATTCAGTACTTC	CASSWGGTPGSKNIQYF
TRBV29-1	-	-	TRBJ1-5	15	TGCGCAGCGATAGCGGGCAGCAATAGCAATCAGCCCCAGCATTTT	CAAIAGSNSNQPQHF
TRBV28	-	-	TRBJ1-5	16	TGTGCCAGCAGTTATCAGGGGCCTGGTAGCAATCAGCCCCAGCATTTT	CASSYQGPGSNQPQHF
TRBV5-6	few	-	TRBJ1-5	16	TGTGCCAGCAGCGCTGTCCGGGACACCTCCAATCAGCCCCAGCATTTT	CASSAVRDTSNQPQHF
TRBV5-1	-	-	TRBJ1-1	16	TGCGCCAGCAGCTTGGGGGCCCCCGGGATGAACACTGAAGCTTTCTTT	CASSLGAPGMNTEAFF
TRBV7-3	-	-	TRBJ2-3	14	TGTGCCAGCAGTTTCGGCGGGACCACAGATACGCAGTATTTT	CASSFGGTTDTQYF
TRBV3-1/TRBV3-2	-	TRBD1	TRBJ1-2	12	TGTGCCACACAGGGGGGACACTATGGCTACACCTTC	CATQGGHYGYTF
TRBV24-1	-	-	TRBJ2-6	14	TGTGCCACCGGTCACACCGCCGGGGCCAACGTCCTGACTTTC	CATGHTAGANVLTF
TRBV2	few	TRBD1	TRBJ2-1	15	TGTGCCAGCAGCTTGGGACAGGGCAACTACAATGAGCAGTTCTTC	CASSLGQGNYNEQFF
TRBV6-2/TRBV6-3	-	TRBD2	TRBJ2-7	17	TGTGCCAGCAGTTACGGACTAGCGGGAGATAAGCTGAGCGAGCAGTACTTC	CASSYGLAGDKLSEQYF
TRBV7-3	many	TRBD1	TRBJ1-3	18	TGTGCCAGCATCCTGCCCGGGACAGGGGCTTACTCTGGAAACACCATATATTTT	CASILPGTGAYSGNTIYF
TRBV7-2	-	-	TRBJ2-1	12	TGTGCCAGCAGCCGCTCCTACAATGAGCAGTTCTTC	CASSRSYNEQFF
TRBV19	-	-	TRBJ1-5	15	TGTGCCAGTAGCCCGACAGGCGTAAGGAGTCAGCCCCAGCATTTT	CASSPTGVRSQPQHF
TRBV5-4	-	TRBD1	TRBJ1-2	16	TGTGCCAGCAGCTTGTCGGGACAGGGGGTTCTATATGGCTACACCTTC	CASSLSGQGVLYGYTF
TRBV19	-	TRBD2	TRBJ2-3	15	TGTGCCAGTAGTCCAGGCGGGGGGCCAGTAGATACGCAGTATTTT	CASSPGGGPVDTQYF
TRBV19	-	TRBD1	TRBJ2-7	13	TGTGCCAGTAGCGTGACAGGGACCTACGAGCAGTACTTC	CASSVTGTYEQYF
TRBV7-2	-	TRBD1	TRBJ1-6	15	TGTGCCAGCAGCTTAGCAGGGCAGGGGGCCTCACCCCTCCACTTT	CASSLAGQGASPLHF
TRBV2	once	-	TRBJ2-2	15	TGTGCCAGCGGGGGGACGGGGAGGAACACCGGGGAGCTGTTTTTT	CASGGTGRNTGELFF
TRBV19	-	-	TRBJ2-1	13	TGTGCCAGTAGCACACAAGACTACAATGAGCAGTTCTTC	CASSTQDYNEQFF
TRBV6-5	once	TRBD1	TRBJ1-5	15	TGTGCCAGCAGCCGACAGGGGCTAAGCAATCAGCCCCAGCATTTT	CASSRQGLSNQPQHF
TRBV15	once	TRBD1	TRBJ2-2	19	TGTGCCACCAGCAGAGATGGACAGGGGGAATGGGCCCATCACGGGGAGCTGTTTTTT	CATSRDGQGEWAHHGELFF
TRBV19	-	TRBD2	TRBJ2-1	15	TGTGCCAGTAGGAGCGGGACTAGCGGAAACAATGAGCAGTTCTTC	CASRSGTSGNNEQFF
TRBV6-5	-	-	TRBJ1-5	16	TGTGCCAGCAGTTACTCGGGGGCGGGTAGCAATCAGCCCCAGCATTTT	CASSYSGAGSNQPQHF
TRBV3-1/TRBV3-2	once	TRBD1	TRBJ1-6	16	TGTGCCAGCAGCCCGGGACAGATATCCTATAATTCACCCCTCCACTTT	CASSPGQISYNSPLHF
TRBV29-1	-	TRBD1	TRBJ2-1	15	TGCAGCGTTGATAGGGTTGACAGGGCCGATTATGAGCAGTTCTTC	CSVDRVDRADYEQFF
TRBV25-1	-	-	TRBJ1-2	13	TGTGCCAGCTCAACAACAGCTAACTATGGCTACACCTTC	CASSTTANYGYTF
TRBV2	-	TRBD2	TRBJ2-3	17	TGTGCCAGCAGTGAATGGCGGCTAGCGGGTGTTTCAGATACGCAGTATTTT	CASSEWRLAGVSDTQYF
TRBV12-3/TRBV12-4	-	-	TRBJ1-2	12	TGTGCCAGCAGTTTATCGCGCCGCGGCTACACCTTC	CASSLSRRGYTF
TRBV3-1/TRBV3-2	-	-	TRBJ1-5	15	TGTGCCAGCAGCCAAGCACCCGGAGAGAATCAGCCCCAGCATTTT	CASSQAPGENQPQHF
TRBV11-1	-	-	TRBJ1-4	15	TGTGCCAGCAGCTTGACGACAGAGAGCTATGAAAAACTGTTTTTT	CASSLTTESYEKLFF
TRBV11-3	-	-	TRBJ2-1	14	TGTGCCAGCAGCCCCTCCGGACAGTACAATGAGCAGTTCTTC	CASSPSGQYNEQFF
TRBV6-4	-	TRBD2	TRBJ2-3	15	TGTGCCAGCAGTGAGCTAGCGGGGGGCCCAGATACGCAGTATTTT	CASSELAGGPDTQYF
TRBV15	-	TRBD2	TRBJ2-5	16	TGTGCCACCAGCCCCGATCCCACTAGCGGCCAAGAGACCCAGTACTTC	CATSPDPTSGQETQYF
TRBV4-2	-	-	TRBJ2-3	14	TGTGCCAGCAGCCACGGGAGAGGGGCAGATACGCAGTATTTT	CASSHGRGADTQYF
TRBV3-1/TRBV3-2	few	TRBD2	TRBJ2-5	15	TGTGCCAGCAGCCCCGCTAGCGGGGCGGGCGAGACCCAGTACTTC	CASSPASGAGETQYF
TRBV6-6	-	-	TRBJ1-4	17	TGTGCCAGCAGTCTAAGTTATGAGGGCTCCACTAATGAAAAACTGTTTTTT	CASSLSYEGSTNEKLFF
TRBV13	-	TRBD1	TRBJ1-2	16	TGTGCCAGCAGCCAAGGGACAGGGGGGGCAAACTATGGCTACACCTTC	CASSQGTGGANYGYTF
TRBV9	-	-	TRBJ1-2	16	TGTGCCAGCAGCGTCTCGGGAACTACAGGGAATAGCGGCTACACCTTC	CASSVSGTTGNSGYTF
TRBV6-1	-	TRBD1	TRBJ1-5	15	TGTGCCAGCAGTGAAGGCGGGACAGGACCTCAGCCCCAGCATTTT	CASSEGGTGPQPQHF
TRBV6-5	many	TRBD1	TRBJ1-6	14	TGTGCCAGCAGTCCCGGGACAGTGAATTCACCCCTCCACTTT	CASSPGTVNSPLHF